This entry is about one T cell receptor beta chain. This clone has a single count. Its antigen is currently not known. Base qualities are missing; no much larger clone stands one base away. Via the germline V gene, CDR1 is MNHEY and CDR2 SVGAGI. The trim is 8 bases for V and 12 bases for J, with a gap of 16 bases between the germline ends. Reading from cysteine to phenylalanine, the CDR3 counts 11 amino acids. The sequence is cut down to CDR3 DNA, 33 bases in frame from base 1. The sample is drawn from a study of shared clonotypes between healthy human individuals (TCRdb year 2020). With regard to the full study: The cohort included three men and a couple of women between 18 and 49 years of age. Blood TCR repertoires of about five healthy adults were deeply sequenced to estimate repertoire size and the extent of clonotype sharing between individuals. For each donor, CD4 naive and CD4 memory were each given three plates, CD8 naive was given two plates, and CD8 memory was given one plate. To increase sequencing depth and limit assay-specific biases, different laboratories used diverse techniques to prepare libraries and sequence TCR repertoires. Per donor, leukapheresis produced somewhere between about 0.85 and 9.5 billion PBMCs. On the study overall, not on this receptor specifically: About 5% of naive CD4, roughly 3.5% of naive CD8, approximately 2.2% of memory CD4, and approximately 0.39% of memory CD8 clonotypes were shared across several donors. Pairwise subsampling indicated that sequencing depth was expected to affect the degree of clonotype sharing among donors. Clonotypes shared by all four sorted-subset donors showed higher generation probabilities than non-shared clonotypes. Even with the large sequencing depth, rarefaction of the sorted-subset datasets indicated that sequencing was incomplete. Naive subsets generally had larger estimated clonotype richness than memory subsets did. Because the study included only a small number of donors, the genetic and exposure-history diversity represented was limited. Sampling was limited to blood, and TCR repertoires in tissue likely differ from TCR repertoires in blood.

Using the deep immunoSEQ assay, multiplex PCR amplified TCR CDR3 regions from genomic DNA. Genomic DNA extracted from each cell subset was distributed evenly over all wells of several immunoSEQ 96-well plates, and each plate served as one replicate. For sorted subsets, 150 to 250 ng genomic DNA, equal to 30,000 or so T cell genomes, was loaded into each replicate PCR. Purified libraries were measured with a Qubit 3.0 fluorometer, size-checked on a Bioanalyzer 2100, and measured again with the KAPA Library Quantification kit. Every immunoSEQ 96-well plate was sequenced on a dedicated single-read 150-cycle Illumina NextSeq 550 flow cell. Per the authors' processing: The immunoSEQ output contained only junctional sequences without quality scores, so filtering could not match that applied to full-length reads. Sequences were annotated with PyIR, a Python wrapper for IgBLAST v1.9, and V/J genes and CDR3 were assigned using IMGT germline references. Reads were filtered out if the reads had weak V/J assignments (E-value above 1e-6), no CDR3, stop codons, out-of-frame junctions, or ambiguous translated residues. V3J clonotypes were defined by identical inferred V gene, J gene, and CDR3 amino acid sequence. Percentage overlap between repertoires was calculated by dividing the number of shared unique clonotypes by the size of the smaller repertoire. Richness of each repertoire was evaluated using RTK rarefaction, the Chao1 estimator, and Recon v2.1 estimates of unobserved clonotypes. OLGA was used to compute generation probabilities for all TCRbeta clonotypes that the gDNA method yielded from a few donors. Sourced from immuneACCESS, this table was stored by TCRdb with only in-frame sequences that have V and J called. A share of the clones is absent; for the studies checked, an unresolved V gene accounts for under half, and the remainder has no known explanation. V and J calls plus clone size are reproduced from that table; the DNA served to infer D and trimming. This sample comprises about 800,000 clones, just over 95% of them detected only once. The biggest ten clones account for roughly 0.23% of the sample.

CD8 naive samples consisted of CD45RO-negative cells that were positively selected for CCR7, yielding a CD45RA+CCR7+ population without TemRA cells. Healthy HIV-negative adults with no recently reported acute infections or vaccinations were included as donors. Every donor was a Caucasian adult living in Nashville, Tennessee, USA. Blood was collected by leukapheresis, and PBMCs were isolated by Ficoll-Histopaque density gradient centrifugation and then cryopreserved in liquid nitrogen vapor phase. Purity and quantity of every magnetically sorted T cell population were checked by analytical flow cytometry. Genomic DNA was isolated from each sorted fraction and quantified by UV absorbance on a Nanodrop 2000c.

The sequence is built from TRBV6-5 and TRBJ1-1, with no confidently assigned D gene. The source material was naive CD8+ T cells sorted from blood. Sample cell subset or site, as interpreted from the label and publication: CD45RA+CCR7+. The TCR originated in a man younger than 40 in good health. In nucleotides, the sequence is TGTGCCAGCGAGCGTGCAGGTGGAACTTTCTTT. The translation is CASERAGGTFF.